Shown below are 24 T cell receptor beta chains from a single sample sequenced in a study of T cells after yellow fever vaccination. TCRdb fed the 5' RACE reads into MiXCR, producing one record per CDR3 protein. The sample has 200,000 to 300,000 distinct CDR3 sequences, 13% seen once; the top ten hold around 0.55%. The sample was CD4+ T cells sorted from PBMCs, taken 45 days after the yellow fever booster vaccination. These receptors were collected from a man aged 25 to 40 who received the YFV17D yellow fever vaccine.

The chain is built from TRBV11-2 and TRBJ2-1; TRBD2 matches at 8 bases. V lost 5 bases, J lost 0 bases, and 6 bases stayed unmatched. Germline-derived CDR1 and CDR2 are SGHAT and FQNNGV. The CDR3 extends over 16 amino acids. The CDR3 region has the DNA TGTGCCAGCAGCCGGACTAGCAAGAGCTCCTACAATGAGCAGTTCTTC. It translates to CASSRTSKSSYNEQFF.

This clonotype was seen at least ten times. The chain is built from TRBV20-1 and TRBJ2-1; TRBD2 agrees at 8 bases. J lost 1 base, V lost 6 bases, and 8 bases had no gene match. This CDR3 is 15 amino acids long. The germline CDR1 and CDR2 sequences are DFQATT and SNEGSKA (reference sequence). Written as DNA, the CDR3 is TGCAGTGCCGAGCCCCGCGGGAGGTCCTACAATGAGCAGTTCTTC. This translates into CSAEPRGRSYNEQFF.

This clonotype was seen a few times. The rearrangement joins TRBV5-1 to TRBJ1-4; no clear D. Germline V gene data show CDR1 as SGHRS and CDR2 as YFSETQ. V was shortened by 4 bases and J by 8 bases, with 12 bases between the two germline ends. The CDR3 is 13 amino acids. CDR3 region: CASSMEVGEKLFF. Here the CDR3 DNA reads TGCGCCAGCAGCATGGAGGTGGGGGAAAAACTGTTTTTT.

This rearrangement joins TRBV23-1 to TRBJ2-2, with D tentatively TRBD2 (5 bases). TRBV23-1 is classed as an ORF, of uncertain function. CDR3 length: 14 residues. V was clipped by 6 bases and J by 6 bases, with 14 bases between them. CDR3: CASSRGRGPGELFF. CDR3 DNA sequence: TGCGCCAGCAGCCGCGGGCGAGGCCCCGGGGAGCTGTTTTTT.

This clonotype was observed a handful of times. The V gene is TRBV7-2, the J gene TRBJ2-3; D is perhaps TRBD2 (5 bases). Germline V gene data show CDR1 as SGHTA and CDR2 as FQGNSA. Between the trimmed V and J ends, which lost 4 bases and 3 bases, there was a span of 11 bases. The CDR3 extends over 14 amino acids. The DNA of the CDR3 is TGTGCCAGCAGCTACGGGCGGGCTACAGATACGCAGTATTTT. This sequence encodes CASSYGRATDTQYF. The entire variable domain, with the rest obtained from reference TRBV7-2 and TRBJ2-3, is as follows: GAGVSQSPSNKVTEKGKDVELRCDPISGHTALYWYRQSLGQGLEFLIYFQGNSAPDKSGLPSDRFSAERTGGSVSTLTIQRTQQEDSAVYLCASSYGRATDTQYFGPGTRLTVL.

This clonotype was found a few times. The V call is TRBV5-8, the J call TRBJ2-6; no reliable D call. Germline V gene data show CDR1 as SGHTS and CDR2 as YDEGEE. The germline V and J ends were trimmed by 0 bases and 0 bases, with 7 bases remaining between them. This CDR3 contains 16 residues. CDR3 coding DNA: TGTGCCAGCAGCTTGGGTAGGGTCTCTGGGGCCAACGTCCTGACTTTC. As protein: CASSLGRVSGANVLTF.

The chain couples TRBV19 to TRBJ2-5, with 15 positions matching TRBD2. The V segment lost 9 bases and the J segment 5 bases; nucleotides outside the gene matches: 4. Germline lookup yields CDR1 LNHDA and CDR2 SQIVND (reference sequence). The CDR3 sequence is 14 residues long. The chain's CDR3 is CASQGLAGGETQYF. The CDR3 DNA reads TGTGCCAGCCAAGGACTAGCGGGAGGGGAGACCCAGTACTTC.

This clonotype was counted ten times or more. This chain joins TRBV20-1 and TRBJ2-1; D gene uncertain. V lost 2 bases and J lost 4, with 12 bases in between. The germline V gene encodes CDR1 DFQATT and CDR2 SNEGSKA (reference sequence). The CDR3 runs to 14 residues. The CDR3 DNA reads TGCAGTGCTAGAACGCCTGCCCGATACAATGAGCAGTTCTTC. It codes for CSARTPARYNEQFF.

This clonotype occurred a few times. The chain recombines TRBV7-9 with TRBJ2-3; 9 nucleotides agree with TRBD2. The ends lost 10 bases at V and 2 bases at J; junction bases unmatched: 7. The CDR3 spans 14 residues. The germline V gene has CDR1 SEHNR and CDR2 FQNEAQ (reference sequence). This CDR3 reads CAIQPGLATDTQYF. DNA for the CDR3: TGTGCCATCCAACCGGGACTAGCCACAGATACGCAGTATTTT.

This rearrangement joins TRBV5-1 to TRBJ2-1, with D perhaps TRBD2 (6 bases). This CDR3 comprises 16 residues. Germline-derived CDR1 and CDR2 are SGHRS and YFSETQ. Trimming left V 0 bases short and J 5 bases short, with 15 bases between. For the CDR3, the DNA is TGCGCCAGCAGCTTGGTGGGGACTGGAATAAACAATGAGCAGTTCTTC. Encoded protein: CASSLVGTGINNEQFF.

This clonotype appeared a few times. The V gene is TRBV7-2, the J gene TRBJ1-2; D remains ambiguous. Germline V gene lookup returns CDR1 SGHTA and CDR2 FQGNSA. The CDR3 runs 12 residues. Trimming removed 6 bases from V and 4 bases from J, with 9 bases in between. The CDR3 region is CASSLKTYGYTF. In nucleotides, the CDR3 is TGTGCCAGCAGTCTCAAAACCTATGGCTACACCTTC.

J is TRBJ2-2 and V is TRBV6-5; D unresolved. CDR1 MNHEY and CDR2 SVGAGI come from the germline V gene. V gave up 0 bases and J gave up 6 bases, with 8 bases separating them. This CDR3 spans 14 amino acids. CDR3 residues: CASSYSGGSGELFF. DNA of the CDR3: TGTGCCAGCAGTTACTCCGGCGGCTCCGGGGAGCTGTTTTTT.

This clonotype was counted only a few times. This sequence joins TRBV7-2 and TRBJ2-3; the match to TRBD1 covers 8 bases. The V gene end was trimmed by 3 bases and the J gene end by 0 bases; junction bases not matched to a gene: 2. The CDR3 extends over 15 amino acids. The germline CDR1 and CDR2 sequences are SGHTA and FQGNSA. CDR3 sequence reads: CASSLDRVSTDTQYF. CDR3 coding DNA: TGTGCCAGCAGCTTGGACAGGGTCAGCACAGATACGCAGTATTTT.

This clonotype has ten or more counts. The gene calls are TRBV10-3 and TRBJ2-7; D gene ambiguous. Germline V CDR1 and CDR2: ENHRY, SYGVKD. This CDR3 has 13 amino acids. The V gene lost 4 bases and the J gene lost 3 bases, with 10 bases spanning the gap. The CDR3 DNA is TGTGCCATCAGTGTTCGGCTAGACTACGAGCAGTACTTC. Its protein is CAISVRLDYEQYF.

The rearrangement links TRBV6-2 or TRBV6-3 to TRBJ1-5; D not certain. This CDR3 has 13 amino acids. Trimming stripped 8 bases from V and 1 base from J, with 9 bases between. Germline V gene data show CDR1 as MNHEY and CDR2 as SVGEGT. Here the CDR3 reads CASGRNSNQPQHF. In DNA form, the CDR3 reads TGTGCCAGCGGGAGGAACAGCAATCAGCCCCAGCATTTT.

The V gene is TRBV29-1, the J gene TRBJ2-3; 9 bases align to TRBD2. The CDR3 length is 12 residues. Germline CDR1 and CDR2: SQVTM and ANQGSEA. J gave up 3 bases and V 8 bases, and 3 bases lay outside the gene matches. The CDR3 reads CSTRGGTDTQYF. In nucleotides, the CDR3 is TGCAGCACGCGGGGGGGGACAGATACGCAGTATTTT.

The chain combines TRBV6-2 or TRBV6-3 with TRBJ2-7; D may match TRBD1 or TRBD2 (5 bases each). Germline CDR1 MNHEY, CDR2 SVGEGT. The CDR3 sequence is 15 residues long. The V and J ends lost 6 bases and 4 bases respectively, with 19 bases between them. Written as DNA, the CDR3 is TGTGCCAGCAGAGCCCCGGGACGCCGTGGGTACGAGCAGTACTTC. Its translation: CASRAPGRRGYEQYF.

The chain has TRBV3-1 and TRBJ2-7; TRBD2 matches at 12 bases. The CDR3 runs 16 residues. Trimming took 3 bases from V and 7 from J; bases not matched to a gene: 10. Germline V gene data show CDR1 as LGHDT and CDR2 as YNNKEL (reference sequence). The CDR3 sequence: CASSQTLLAGGGEQYF. CDR3 nucleotide sequence: TGTGCCAGCAGCCAGACCCTACTAGCGGGAGGAGGGGAGCAGTACTTC.

The genes are TRBV7-2 and TRBJ2-5, with D perhaps TRBD1 (5 bases). The V gene's germline CDR1 is SGHTA and CDR2 FQGNSA. This CDR3 comprises 16 residues. With 1 base removed from V and 5 bases from J, the gap between germline ends came to 17 bases. The CDR3 nucleotides are TGTGCCAGCAGCTTAGGAGCAGGGCTTTTGAGTGAGACCCAGTACTTC. It translates to CASSLGAGLLSETQYF.

This chain links TRBV15 with TRBJ2-7; 9 nucleotides agree with TRBD1. Trimming removed 3 bases from V and 4 bases from J; junction bases left unmatched: 1. Germline lookup yields CDR1 LNHNV and CDR2 YYDKDF (reference sequence). The CDR3 totals 13 residues. The CDR3 region has the DNA TGTGCCACCAGCAGGGGGACAGGGTACGAGCAGTACTTC. As protein: CATSRGTGYEQYF.

J is TRBJ2-3 and V is TRBV12-3 or TRBV12-4; 10 bases fit TRBD2. The CDR3 runs 16 residues. After removal of 5 bases from V and 1 base from J, the junction contained 6 bases not matched to a gene. The CDR3, as DNA: TGTGCCAGCAGTCCCCTAGGGACTAGCGGCACAGATACGCAGTATTTT. Translation gives CASSPLGTSGTDTQYF.

This clonotype appeared a few times. The chain combines TRBV27 with TRBJ2-2; perhaps TRBD1 as D (5 bases). The CDR3 runs to 13 residues. Germline loops: CDR1 MNHEY, CDR2 SMNVEV (reference sequence). Deletions cut 3 bases from V and 8 bases from J, with 10 bases between. As DNA, the CDR3 is TGTGCCAGCAGTTTCCAGGGTTTGGGGGAGCTGTTTTTT. Amino acid sequence: CASSFQGLGELFF.

This clonotype appeared a few times. V is TRBV6-1 and J is TRBJ2-6; 8 bases are a match to TRBD1. J lost 3 bases, V lost 9 bases, and 10 bases had no gene match. The CDR3 spans 16 residues. Germline V lookup: CDR1 MNHNS, CDR2 SASEGT. The CDR3 nucleotides read TGTGCCAGTTCCCGGACAGGGTTTGTTGGGGCCAACGTCCTGACTTTC. Its protein is CASSRTGFVGANVLTF.

This chain joins TRBV5-4 and TRBJ2-1, with D possibly matching TRBD2 (6 bases). The germline CDR1 and CDR2 sequences are SGHNT and YYREEE (reference sequence). V dropped 0 bases and J dropped 7 bases, with 14 bases sitting between them. This CDR3 contains 15 residues. The CDR3 loop reads CASSLGGGSGNEQFF. The CDR3 nucleotides read TGTGCCAGCAGCTTGGGAGGAGGGAGTGGGAATGAGCAGTTCTTC.